Following are 24 T cell receptor beta chains from one sample sequenced in a study of T cell responses to AZD1222 COVID-19 vaccine. Here immunoSEQ multiplex PCR was the method, and the copy in TCRdb shows in-frame clones only, minus some. Among 130,000 to 150,000 clones listed, approximately 88% were seen once. This sample comprised peripheral blood, obtained on day 0 of AZD1222 vaccination. The receptors come from an adult in good health.

The chain links TRBV5-6 to TRBJ2-7; 7 bases match TRBD2. The CDR3 is 13 amino acids. Germline loops: CDR1 SGHDT, CDR2 YYEEEE. Germline trimming cut 0 bases from V and 6 bases from J; bases unmatched to any gene: 3. The CDR3 DNA sequence: TGTGCCAGCAGCTTGGGGGAGGGGTCCGAGCAGTACTTC. It codes for CASSLGEGSEQYF.

V gene TRBV18 combines with J gene TRBJ1-2, with 7 bases matching TRBD1. J gave up 6 bases and V 6 bases, and 10 bases lay outside the gene matches. The CDR3 runs 14 residues. Germline V gene data show CDR1 as KGHSH and CDR2 as LQKENI. The CDR3 loop reads CASSGGQRQDGYTF. DNA of the CDR3: TGTGCCAGCTCCGGGGGACAGCGCCAGGATGGCTACACCTTC.

The V and J genes are TRBV5-1 and TRBJ2-3; TRBD1 aligns across 9 bases. Germline loops: CDR1 SGHRS, CDR2 YFSETQ. There are 14 residues in the CDR3. The V and J ends lost 3 bases and 5 bases, in that order; junction bases with no gene match: 4. CDR3 sequence reads: CASSSPGQGDTQYF. CDR3 coding DNA: TGCGCCAGCAGCTCCCCGGGACAGGGAGATACGCAGTATTTT.

The count of this clone is one. V and J are TRBV5-4 and TRBJ1-3; D is possibly TRBD1 (6 bases). This CDR3 spans 16 amino acids. The V gene's germline CDR1 is SGHNT and CDR2 YYREEE (reference sequence). V was pared by 2 bases and J by 0 bases, with 12 bases between. In DNA, the CDR3 is TGTGCCAGCAGCTTCGGGACACGTAGCTCTGGAAACACCATATATTTT. Translation gives CASSFGTRSSGNTIYF.

This rearrangement joins TRBV6-5 to TRBJ1-5; D uncertain. Germline-derived CDR1 and CDR2 are MNHEY and SVGAGI. The CDR3 runs to 16 residues. V was shortened by 2 bases and J by 3 bases, with 14 bases between the two germline ends. As DNA, the CDR3 is TGTGCCAGCAGTTACCCAGTCCAAGAAGTCAATCAGCCCCAGCATTTT. It encodes CASSYPVQEVNQPQHF.

This clone was seen just once. This chain connects TRBV28 to TRBJ1-6, with D perhaps matching TRBD1 (5 bases). Trimming left V 2 bases short and J 7 bases short, with 15 bases between. Germline assignment: CDR1 MDHEN and CDR2 SYDVKM. This CDR3 region has 16 residues. The CDR3 spells CASSLGGGLWNSPLHF. The CDR3 region has the DNA TGTGCCAGCAGTTTAGGGGGGGGTTTGTGGAATTCACCCCTCCACTTT. The full variable domain, rest sourced from reference TRBV28 and TRBJ1-6, is DVKVTQSSRYLVKRTGEKVFLECVQDMDHENMFWYRQDPGLGLRLIYFSYDVKMKEKGDIPEGYSVSREKKERFSLILESASTNQTSMYLCASSLGGGLWNSPLHFGNGTRLTVT.

The chain employs TRBV30 and TRBJ1-5; a possible D gene is TRBD1 (6 bases). Germline V gene data show CDR1 as GTSNPN and CDR2 as SVGIG (reference sequence). Trimming cost V 2 bases and J 4 bases, with 12 bases left between them. The CDR3 is made up of 14 amino acids. This CDR3 reads CAWSSGQGNQPQHF. For the CDR3, the DNA is TGTGCCTGGAGTAGCGGGCAGGGGAATCAGCCCCAGCATTTT.

The chain is built from TRBV7-3 and TRBJ2-1, with D tentatively TRBD2 (7 bases). There are 15 residues in the CDR3. CDR1 and CDR2 from the germline V gene are SGHTA and FQGTGA. Deletions cut 5 bases from V and 6 bases from J, with 17 bases between. The chain's CDR3 is CASSLMAGASNEQFF. The CDR3 DNA reads TGTGCCAGCAGCCTAATGGCGGGGGCTTCCAATGAGCAGTTCTTC.

The rearrangement uses TRBV19 and TRBJ1-5; TRBD1 aligns across 10 bases. In germline, CDR1 is LNHDA, CDR2 SQIVND (reference sequence). This CDR3 spans 15 amino acids. The trim removed 5 bases at V and 12 bases at J, leaving 13 bases unmatched. Written as DNA, the CDR3 is TGTGCCAGTAGTGTTTCCGGGACAGGGGCGGTTTTCCAGCATTTT. Its protein is CASSVSGTGAVFQHF.

The rearrangement joins TRBV7-8 to TRBJ1-2; no clear D gene. CDR1 and CDR2 (germline): SGHVS, FQNEAQ. CDR3 size: 13 residues. V was clipped by 3 bases and J by 8 bases, with 13 bases between them. The CDR3 bases are TGTGCCAGCAGCTTCCTTGGCGCTGGGGGCTACACCTTC. Protein sequence: CASSFLGAGGYTF.

V gene TRBV12-5 combines with J gene TRBJ1-1; 7 bases are a match to TRBD1. V dropped 4 bases and J dropped 3; count of bases not matched to a gene: 17. This CDR3 has 18 amino acids. CDR1 LGHNT and CDR2 FRNRAP come from the germline V gene. The CDR3 DNA reads TGTGCTAGTGGTTCTGTATGGACAGGCCATAGTGGGGACACTGAAGCTTTCTTT. The encoded protein is CASGSVWTGHSGDTEAFF.

The V and J genes are TRBV10-3 and TRBJ1-3; tentatively, D is TRBD1 (6 bases). The V gene's germline CDR1 is ENHRY and CDR2 SYGVKD. V was trimmed by 3 bases and J by 0 bases, leaving 12 bases between them. The CDR3 runs 16 residues. CDR3 in DNA: TGTGCCATCAGTGAAAGGGGGGCCCTCTCTGGAAACACCATATATTTT. Encoded protein: CAISERGALSGNTIYF.

The DNA of the CDR3 is TGCAGCGTTTTAGAACAGCTCCGTTACAATGAGCAGTTCTTC. It translates to CSVLEQLRYNEQFF. This chain joins TRBV29-1 and TRBJ2-1; D is uncertain. The V gene's germline CDR1 is SQVTM and CDR2 ANQGSEA. This CDR3 region has 14 residues. Trimming left V 5 bases short and J 4 bases short, with 15 bases between.

The chain uses TRBV19 and TRBJ2-1; 9 nucleotides line up with TRBD2. The CDR3 is made up of 14 amino acids. CDR1 and CDR2 from the germline V gene are LNHDA and SQIVND (reference sequence). After removal of 7 bases from V and 2 bases from J, the junction contained 3 bases not matched to a gene. CDR3 sequence reads: CASTQRGAYNEQFF. In DNA, the CDR3 is TGTGCCAGTACCCAGCGGGGGGCCTACAATGAGCAGTTCTTC.

This CDR3 reads CASSRGRGNEQFF. CDR3 coding DNA: TGTGCCAGCAGCCGGGGGAGGGGCAATGAGCAGTTCTTC. The rearrangement uses TRBV5-8 and TRBJ2-1, with 7 positions matching TRBD2. The CDR3 spans 13 residues. From germline, CDR1 is SGHTS and CDR2 YDEGEE. J gave up 6 bases and V 4 bases, and 4 bases lay outside the gene matches.

This clone occurred a few times. J is TRBJ2-3 and V is TRBV12-5; D unclear. The CDR3 is made up of 13 amino acids. V was cut by 6 bases and J by 0 bases, with 7 bases left in between. Germline CDR1 reads LGHNT; CDR2 reads FRNRAP. The CDR3 DNA reads TGTGCTAGTGGCAGCCGAAGCACAGATACGCAGTATTTT. Amino acids: CASGSRSTDTQYF. Full variable domain (outside the CDR3, taken from reference TRBV12-5 and TRBJ2-3): DARVTQTPRHKVTEMGQEVTMRCQPILGHNTVFWYRQTMMQGLELLAYFRNRAPLDDSGMPKDRFSAEMPDATLATLKIQPSEPRDSAVYFCASGSRSTDTQYFGPGTRLTVL.

DNA for the CDR3: TGTGCCAGCAGCGTGAACAGCCTGAACACCGGGGAGCTGTTTTTT. This encodes CASSVNSLNTGELFF. This rearrangement joins TRBV9 to TRBJ2-2; D remains ambiguous. Germline CDR1 reads SGDLS; CDR2 reads YYNGEE. The CDR3 loop spans 15 amino acids. The V end lost 2 bases, the J end lost 1 base, and 9 bases lay between the germline ends.

This clone came up a few times. The chain joins TRBV25-1 to TRBJ2-5, with 7 bases that match TRBD2. The CDR3 has 15 amino acids. Germline loops: CDR1 MGHDK, CDR2 SYGVNS. V trimming: 4 bases; J trimming: 4 bases; junction bases outside the gene matches: 9. The CDR3 loop is CASSGWGGLGETQYF. The DNA of the CDR3 is TGTGCCAGCAGTGGATGGGGGGGGTTGGGAGAGACCCAGTACTTC.

The chain recombines TRBV3-1 (or the pseudogene TRBV3-2) with TRBJ1-4; 8 bases align to TRBD1. The CDR3 extends over 15 amino acids. Germline V CDR1 and CDR2: LGHDT, YNNKEL (reference sequence). V lost 3 bases and J lost 5; bases outside the gene matches: 5. CDR3 DNA sequence: TGTGCCAGCAGCCACAGGGGGCGCCCCAATGAAAAACTGTTTTTT. Protein: CASSHRGRPNEKLFF.

The chain uses TRBV4-3 and TRBJ1-1; D not certain. The CDR3 length is 14 residues. Germline CDR1 is LGHNA and CDR2 is YSLEER. V lost 4 bases and J lost 10, with 19 bases in between. As DNA, the CDR3 is TGCGCCAGCAGCCCCGTTTCGTTAACGATGGGAGCTTTCTTT. Translating it yields CASSPVSLTMGAFF.

This chain links TRBV5-1 with TRBJ2-3, with a possible D match to TRBD2 (6 bases). CDR1 and CDR2 (germline): SGHRS, YFSETQ. Deletions cut 0 bases from V and 4 bases from J, with 9 bases between. The CDR3 totals 14 residues. The CDR3 sequence: CASSLGLAPDTQYF. DNA for the CDR3: TGCGCCAGCAGCTTGGGGCTAGCGCCAGATACGCAGTATTTT. Combining the CDR3 with reference TRBV5-1 and TRBJ2-3 gives the whole variable domain KAGVTQTPRYLIKTRGQQVTLSCSPISGHRSVSWYQQTPGQGLQFLFEYFSETQRNKGNFPGRFSGRQFSNSRSEMNVSTLELGDSALYLCASSLGLAPDTQYFGPGTRLTVL.

This sequence joins TRBV10-3 and TRBJ1-2, with D possibly TRBD1 on 5 matching bases. Germline CDR1 is ENHRY and CDR2 is SYGVKD. V lost 2 bases and J lost 3, with 7 bases in between. CDR3 length: 13 residues. This CDR3 is CAISEIGDYGYTF. As DNA, the CDR3 is TGTGCCATCAGTGAGATAGGGGACTATGGCTACACCTTC.

This clone has only one observation. This chain links TRBV10-3 with TRBJ2-2, with D possibly matching TRBD1 (5 bases). Germline CDR1 ENHRY, CDR2 SYGVKD. The CDR3 loop spans 13 amino acids. V gave up 4 bases and J gave up 3 bases, with 6 bases separating them. The CDR3 DNA reads TGTGCCATCAGTGGCAGGGACACCGGGGAGCTGTTTTTT. Residues: CAISGRDTGELFF.

The gene calls are TRBV3-1 (or the pseudogene TRBV3-2) and TRBJ1-1; D is perhaps TRBD1 (6 bases). Germline CDR1 LGHDT, CDR2 YNNKEL (reference sequence). Trimming shortened V by 0 bases and J by 0 bases, and 11 bases separated the two germline ends. The CDR3 runs to 16 residues. The CDR3 here is CASSQDWGAVNTEAFF. CDR3 DNA sequence: TGTGCCAGCAGCCAAGATTGGGGGGCGGTGAACACTGAAGCTTTCTTT.